One TCR beta chain is described in this entry. This sample was taken from a study of cytomegalovirus exposure and HLA in healthy donors. The PCR was carried out with 60 Vbeta primers and 13 Jbeta primers. Sequencing was performed with immunoSEQ multiplex PCR; in TCRdb, only in-frame clones are kept and a portion is missing. The sample has about 91,000 clones, around 60% seen once. The CDR3 spans 16 residues. The V segment lost 4 bases and the J segment 4 bases; nucleotides outside the gene matches: 9. Per germline, CDR1 SGHTA and CDR2 FQGNSA. The chain joins TRBV7-2 to TRBJ2-5, with 10 bases lining up with TRBD1. The sequence came from a human donor in good health. The material sequenced was PBMCs. DNA for the CDR3: TGTGCCAGCAGCTCGCTGACAGGGGGCGCGGGAGAGACCCAGTACTTC. This gives the protein CASSSLTGGAGETQYF.